These T cell receptor beta chains were read from a single sample in a study of blood T cell repertoires in COVID-19. The assay was immunoSEQ multiplex PCR, and TCRdb's table has in-frame clones only and misses some. The table records about 32,000 clones, more than 80% of them present only once. Sequencing was carried out using peripheral blood. The receptors here all came from a male donor with active COVID-19. The CDR3 runs from the conserved cysteine through the conserved F or W. Each record gives: D gene, CDR3 length, J gene, clone size, V gene, CDR3 protein, CDR3 DNA. The D gene is left open where the match is weak. Clone size appears in some rows only: once, few, many, or a class for an expanded clone.

D: -; length: 15; J: TRBJ2-5; size: few; V: TRBV7-8; CDR3: CASRPPTYQQETQYF; DNA: TGTGCCAGCAGACCACCGACATACCAACAAGAGACCCAGTACTTC
D: -; length: 12; J: TRBJ1-1; size: -; V: TRBV5-1; CDR3: CASSFQNTEAFF; DNA: TGCGCCAGCAGCTTCCAGAACACTGAAGCTTTCTTT
D: -; length: 14; J: TRBJ1-2; size: -; V: TRBV9; CDR3: CASSVSGGVYGYTF; DNA: TGTGCCAGCAGCGTAAGCGGGGGCGTCTATGGCTACACCTTC
D: TRBD1; length: 15; J: TRBJ1-1; size: -; V: TRBV5-1; CDR3: CASSLNRGTNTEAFF; DNA: TGCGCCAGCAGCTTAAACAGGGGAACGAACACTGAAGCTTTCTTT
D: -; length: 13; J: TRBJ1-2; size: -; V: TRBV29-1; CDR3: CSVGTGSNYGYTF; DNA: TGCAGCGTTGGGACGGGAAGTAACTATGGCTACACCTTC
D: TRBD2; length: 15; J: TRBJ2-3; size: -; V: TRBV5-4; CDR3: CASSGGGYGTDTQYF; DNA: TGTGCCAGCAGCGGGGGGGGATACGGCACAGATACGCAGTATTTT
D: -; length: 12; J: TRBJ1-5; size: -; V: TRBV12-3/TRBV12-4; CDR3: CASSSQGQPQHF; DNA: TGTGCCAGCAGTTCTCAGGGGCAGCCCCAGCATTTT
D: -; length: 14; J: TRBJ1-4; size: -; V: TRBV18; CDR3: CASSPVGGAEKLFF; DNA: TGTGCCAGCTCACCCGTGGGGGGGGCTGAAAAACTGTTTTTT
D: TRBD1; length: 16; J: TRBJ1-3; size: -; V: TRBV9; CDR3: CASSVAGGGTGNTIYF; DNA: TGTGCCAGCAGCGTAGCGGGAGGGGGCACTGGAAACACCATATATTTT
D: TRBD2; length: 14; J: TRBJ2-3; size: -; V: TRBV4-3; CDR3: CASSQVYGLAAQYF; DNA: TGCGCCAGCAGCCAAGTTTACGGACTAGCGGCGCAGTATTTT
D: -; length: 13; J: TRBJ1-1; size: -; V: TRBV5-4; CDR3: CASSLQGNTEAFF; DNA: TGTGCCAGCAGCTTACAGGGGAACACTGAAGCTTTCTTT
D: -; length: 15; J: TRBJ1-6; size: -; V: TRBV20-1; CDR3: CSASATQGNNSPLHF; DNA: TGCAGTGCTAGTGCTACCCAGGGGAATAATTCACCCCTCCACTTT
D: TRBD1; length: 15; J: TRBJ1-2; size: -; V: TRBV18; CDR3: CASSPPGQRNYGYTF; DNA: TGTGCCAGCTCACCGCCGGGACAGAGAAACTATGGCTACACCTTC
D: TRBD1; length: 14; J: TRBJ2-3; size: -; V: TRBV2; CDR3: CASQKGQTTDTQYF; DNA: TGTGCCAGTCAAAAGGGACAGACCACAGATACGCAGTATTTT
D: TRBD1; length: 15; J: TRBJ2-2; size: once; V: TRBV7-2; CDR3: CASSLGQGSPGELFF; DNA: TGTGCCAGCAGCCTCGGACAGGGGTCCCCCGGGGAGCTGTTTTTT
D: TRBD1; length: 16; J: TRBJ2-1; size: -; V: TRBV7-3; CDR3: CASSSRGTGSYNEQFF; DNA: TGTGCCAGCAGCTCCCGCGGGACAGGGTCCTACAATGAGCAGTTCTTC
D: -; length: 16; J: TRBJ2-7; size: -; V: TRBV5-6; CDR3: CASPDPSGGFAYEQYF; DNA: TGTGCCAGCCCGGACCCCTCCGGAGGGTTCGCATACGAGCAGTACTTC
D: TRBD2; length: 15; J: TRBJ2-7; size: -; V: TRBV6-2/TRBV6-3; CDR3: CASSYTRLADYEQYF; DNA: TGTGCCAGCAGTTACACGCGACTAGCGGACTACGAGCAGTACTTC
D: -; length: 13; J: TRBJ2-3; size: -; V: TRBV7-3; CDR3: CASSRISADTQYF; DNA: TGTGCCAGCAGCCGCATTAGTGCAGATACGCAGTATTTT
D: -; length: 15; J: TRBJ1-5; size: -; V: TRBV15; CDR3: CATSRDRGGGQPQHF; DNA: TGTGCCACCAGCAGAGATCGGGGAGGTGGGCAGCCCCAGCATTTT
D: -; length: 15; J: TRBJ1-3; size: -; V: TRBV19; CDR3: CASSSTGISGNTIYF; DNA: TGTGCCAGTAGTTCTACAGGGATCTCTGGAAACACCATATATTTT
D: TRBD1; length: 15; J: TRBJ1-1; size: -; V: TRBV7-8; CDR3: CASSLATRGITEAFF; DNA: TGTGCCAGCAGCTTAGCTACCAGGGGGATAACTGAAGCTTTCTTT
D: TRBD1; length: 15; J: TRBJ1-1; size: -; V: TRBV7-2; CDR3: CASSMRQGVNTEAFF; DNA: TGTGCCAGCAGCATGAGACAGGGGGTGAACACTGAAGCTTTCTTT
D: -; length: 16; J: TRBJ2-6; size: -; V: TRBV5-1; CDR3: CASSFPKPSGANVLTF; DNA: TGCGCCAGCAGCTTTCCCAAGCCGTCTGGGGCCAACGTCCTGACTTTC
D: -; length: 13; J: TRBJ2-5; size: -; V: TRBV19; CDR3: CASSDTGLETQYF; DNA: TGTGCCAGTAGTGATACAGGCCTGGAGACCCAGTACTTC
D: -; length: 17; J: TRBJ1-1; size: -; V: TRBV7-2; CDR3: CASSSPGGRSKNTEAFF; DNA: TGTGCCAGCAGCTCCCCCGGGGGGCGGTCTAAGAACACTGAAGCTTTCTTT
D: TRBD2; length: 16; J: TRBJ2-1; size: -; V: TRBV5-1; CDR3: CASSLAGRGGHDEQFF; DNA: TGCGCCAGCAGCTTGGCAGGGCGGGGGGGCCACGATGAGCAGTTCTTC
D: TRBD1; length: 15; J: TRBJ2-7; size: -; V: TRBV4-1; CDR3: CASSQPGQGMVKQYF; DNA: TGCGCCAGCAGCCAGCCGGGACAGGGGATGGTTAAGCAGTACTTC
D: TRBD2; length: 16; J: TRBJ2-1; size: -; V: TRBV5-4; CDR3: CASSLVQLAGYNEQFF; DNA: TGTGCCAGCAGCTTGGTCCAACTAGCGGGGTACAATGAGCAGTTCTTC
D: -; length: 13; J: TRBJ1-2; size: -; V: TRBV12-3/TRBV12-4; CDR3: CASSYMQGYGYTF; DNA: TGTGCCAGCAGTTATATGCAGGGTTATGGCTACACCTTC
D: -; length: 15; J: TRBJ1-2; size: -; V: TRBV2; CDR3: CASSGTRSAGYGYTF; DNA: TGTGCCAGCAGTGGTACTCGGTCGGCGGGCTATGGCTACACCTTC
D: -; length: 14; J: TRBJ2-1; size: -; V: TRBV9; CDR3: CASSSMTGSNEQFF; DNA: TGTGCCAGCAGCTCTATGACAGGTTCCAATGAGCAGTTCTTC
D: TRBD2; length: 16; J: TRBJ2-7; size: -; V: TRBV4-2; CDR3: CASSQQLLAGDYEQYF; DNA: TGTGCCAGCAGCCAACAGTTATTAGCGGGGGATTACGAGCAGTACTTC
D: TRBD1; length: 15; J: TRBJ1-1; size: -; V: TRBV19; CDR3: CASSPASRDRREAFF; DNA: TGTGCCAGTAGTCCAGCTTCCCGGGACAGGAGGGAAGCTTTCTTT
D: TRBD1; length: 15; J: TRBJ1-1; size: -; V: TRBV5-4; CDR3: CASSRDNVQGSEAFF; DNA: TGTGCCAGCAGCCGGGATAACGTACAGGGGTCTGAAGCTTTCTTT
D: -; length: 13; J: TRBJ1-4; size: -; V: TRBV29-1; CDR3: CSVEGRTNEKLFF; DNA: TGCAGCGTTGAGGGCAGAACTAATGAAAAACTGTTTTTT
D: TRBD1; length: 15; J: TRBJ2-2; size: -; V: TRBV6-2/TRBV6-3; CDR3: CASSPTGNGIGELFF; DNA: TGTGCCAGCAGCCCGACAGGGAACGGTATCGGGGAGCTGTTTTTT
D: -; length: 17; J: TRBJ2-1; size: -; V: TRBV11-2; CDR3: CASSLDHVGVVYNEQFF; DNA: TGTGCCAGCAGCTTAGATCACGTCGGGGTCGTATACAATGAGCAGTTCTTC
D: TRBD1; length: 16; J: TRBJ1-1; size: -; V: TRBV6-5; CDR3: CASSYSGLGQGSEAFF; DNA: TGTGCCAGCAGTTACTCGGGGCTTGGACAGGGCTCTGAAGCTTTCTTT
D: -; length: 13; J: TRBJ1-1; size: -; V: TRBV6-6; CDR3: CASSSLSITEAFF; DNA: TGTGCCAGCAGTTCGTTGAGTATCACTGAAGCTTTCTTT
D: TRBD1; length: 14; J: TRBJ1-1; size: -; V: TRBV7-2; CDR3: CASSPQGASTEAFF; DNA: TGTGCCAGCAGCCCACAGGGGGCGAGCACTGAAGCTTTCTTT
D: -; length: 13; J: TRBJ1-4; size: -; V: TRBV7-9; CDR3: CASSHTLQEKLFF; DNA: TGTGCCAGCAGCCACACCCTACAGGAAAAACTGTTTTTT
D: TRBD1; length: 16; J: TRBJ2-7; size: -; V: TRBV19; CDR3: CASSTRQGRSSYEQYF; DNA: TGTGCCAGTAGTACTAGACAGGGAAGAAGCTCCTACGAGCAGTACTTC
D: TRBD1; length: 16; J: TRBJ1-1; size: -; V: TRBV11-3; CDR3: CASSLEGGQGSVDAFF; DNA: TGTGCCAGCAGCTTAGAGGGCGGACAGGGTAGTGTGGATGCTTTCTTT
D: TRBD2; length: 18; J: TRBJ2-2; size: -; V: TRBV7-2; CDR3: CASSLGLAGGPDTGELFF; DNA: TGTGCCAGCAGCTTGGGACTAGCGGGGGGGCCGGACACCGGGGAGCTGTTTTTT
D: -; length: 10; J: TRBJ1-2; size: -; V: TRBV9; CDR3: CASGEYGYTF; DNA: TGTGCCAGCGGGGAGTATGGCTACACCTTC
D: -; length: 16; J: TRBJ1-1; size: -; V: TRBV7-2; CDR3: CASSPRSRGFETEAFF; DNA: TGTGCCAGCAGCCCCCGATCGAGAGGGTTCGAGACTGAAGCTTTCTTT
D: TRBD2; length: 17; J: TRBJ2-3; size: -; V: TRBV18; CDR3: CASSLLGTSGGRDTQYF; DNA: TGTGCCAGCTCACTACTCGGGACTAGCGGGGGACGAGATACGCAGTATTTT
D: TRBD1; length: 16; J: TRBJ1-1; size: -; V: TRBV10-3; CDR3: CAISNLNRGKNTEAFF; DNA: TGTGCCATCAGCAACCTCAACAGGGGGAAGAACACTGAAGCTTTCTTT
D: -; length: 14; J: TRBJ1-5; size: -; V: TRBV28; CDR3: CASAPGFSNQPQHF; DNA: TGTGCCAGCGCGCCAGGGTTTAGCAATCAGCCCCAGCATTTT
D: TRBD1; length: 15; J: TRBJ1-4; size: -; V: TRBV14; CDR3: CASSQAGTANEKLFF; DNA: TGTGCCAGCAGCCAAGCCGGGACAGCTAATGAAAAACTGTTTTTT